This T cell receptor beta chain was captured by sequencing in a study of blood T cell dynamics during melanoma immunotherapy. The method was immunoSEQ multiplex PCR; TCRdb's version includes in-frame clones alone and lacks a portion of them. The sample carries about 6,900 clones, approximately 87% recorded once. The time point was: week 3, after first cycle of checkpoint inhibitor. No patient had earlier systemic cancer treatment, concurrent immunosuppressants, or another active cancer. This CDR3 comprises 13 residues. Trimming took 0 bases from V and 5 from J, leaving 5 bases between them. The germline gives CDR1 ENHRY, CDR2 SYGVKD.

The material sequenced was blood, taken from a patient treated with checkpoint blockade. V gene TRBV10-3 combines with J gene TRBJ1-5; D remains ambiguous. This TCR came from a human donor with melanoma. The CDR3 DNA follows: TGTGCCATCAGTGAGTCGGCCGATCAGCCCCAGCATTTT. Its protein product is CAISESADQPQHF.